These 10 T cell receptor beta chains were all obtained from the same sample, sequenced in a study of identical twins. MiXCR, run by TCRdb on the 5' RACE reads, gives a single entry per CDR3 protein. The sample records about 1.7 million distinct CDR3 sequences, 32% being singletons. Sequencing input: cord blood. Source of these receptors: a newborn girl in good health.

The sample holds a few counts of this clonotype. The CDR3, as DNA: TGTGCCCCCCGACCGCGGGAGTCTGGAAACACCATATATTTT. This codes for CAPRPRESGNTIYF. The chain carries TRBV7-9 and TRBJ1-3; D gene unclear. This CDR3 region has 14 residues. CDR1 is SEHNR, CDR2 FQNEAQ, per germline (reference sequence). The V gene lost 11 bases and the J gene lost 1 base, with 15 bases spanning the gap.

This clonotype was observed a few times. The rearrangement joins TRBV27 to TRBJ1-1; no reliable D call. Trimming shortened V by 2 bases and J by 7 bases, and 11 bases separated the two germline ends. This CDR3 has 13 residues. Germline V gene lookup returns CDR1 MNHEY and CDR2 SMNVEV (reference sequence). The CDR3 DNA reads as TGTGCCAGCAGTTTAGAAGGCAGGAGTGAAGCTTTCTTT. This sequence encodes CASSLEGRSEAFF.

The chain has TRBV20-1 and TRBJ1-5, with D possibly being TRBD1 (5 bases). The CDR3 length is 13 residues. Germline CDR1 is DFQATT and CDR2 is SNEGSKA (reference sequence). Trimming pared 6 bases from V and 7 bases from J, leaving 16 bases between. CDR3: CSAMDKSEQPQHF. The CDR3 nucleotides read TGCAGTGCCATGGACAAGAGCGAACAGCCCCAGCATTTT.

V usage is TRBV11-1 and J usage is TRBJ2-3, with 8 bases aligning to TRBD1. The CDR3 covers 16 residues. Germline V gives CDR1 SGHAT, CDR2 FQDESV (reference sequence). The V segment lost 2 bases and the J segment 1 base; nucleotides outside the gene matches: 5. The CDR3 is CASSLQGAIGTDTQYF. CDR3 bases: TGTGCCAGCAGCTTACAGGGGGCAATAGGCACAGATACGCAGTATTTT.

This clonotype was recorded only once. This chain links TRBV20-1 with TRBJ2-5, with 10 bases identical to TRBD2. The J call may be in error: the DNA end matches TRBJ2-7 better. The CDR3 is 18 residues long. Looked up from germline, CDR1 is DFQATT and CDR2 is SNEGSKA (reference sequence). The DNA of the CDR3 is TGCAGTGCTAGAAACGAAAAGCGTCCGGGACTAGCGACCTACGAGCAGTACTTC. Its translation: CSARNEKRPGLATYEQYF.

This rearrangement joins TRBV5-1 to TRBJ2-5; TRBD2 is a possible D gene (6 bases). The V gene's germline CDR1 is SGHRS and CDR2 YFSETQ. This CDR3 has 14 amino acids. The ends were cut back, 0 bases at V and 4 bases at J, with 10 bases in the middle. CDR3 coding DNA: TGCGCCAGCAGCTTGGAGGGGAGGCTAGAGACCCAGTACTTC. It specifies CASSLEGRLETQYF.

In regard to this clonotype: Compared with germline, one end of the junction differs, possibly owing to a read error. The chain recombines TRBV20-1 with TRBJ1-4, with D perhaps matching TRBD1 (6 bases). CDR1 and CDR2 from the germline V gene are DFQATT and SNEGSKA (reference sequence). CDR3 size: 14 residues. CDR3 nucleotide sequence: TGCGGTGCACATCGGACAGCTTTCGGTGAAAAACTGTTTTTT. Translation: CGAHRTAFGEKLFF.

This clonotype appeared a single time. The chain has TRBV5-1 and TRBJ2-3; no clear D gene. The CDR3 runs to 15 residues. Germline CDR1 is SGHRS and CDR2 is YFSETQ. V lost 0 bases, J lost 0 bases, and 8 bases lay in between. Here the CDR3 reads CASSLDSYSTDTQYF. CDR3 DNA sequence: TGCGCCAGCAGCTTGGATAGCTACAGCACAGATACGCAGTATTTT.

This chain joins TRBV4-2 and TRBJ1-5; the D is unclear. The CDR3 has 12 amino acids. V was shortened by 1 base and J by 8 bases, with 6 bases between the two germline ends. The germline V gene has CDR1 LGHNA and CDR2 YNFKEQ. The CDR3 spells CASSQGSEPQHF. In nucleotides, the CDR3 is TGTGCCAGCAGCCAAGGAAGCGAGCCCCAGCATTTT.

The sample holds a few counts of this clonotype. The gene calls are TRBV5-1 and TRBJ2-1; TRBD1 aligns across 8 bases. Germline V CDR1 and CDR2: SGHRS, YFSETQ. V dropped 0 bases and J dropped 5; count of bases not matched to a gene: 1. This CDR3 comprises 14 residues. The chain's CDR3 is CASSLATGDNEQFF. The DNA for the CDR3 is TGCGCCAGCAGCTTGGCGACAGGGGACAATGAGCAGTTCTTC.